The 2 T cell receptor beta chains reported below all come from one sample, sequenced in a study of blood T cell repertoires in COVID-19. Here immunoSEQ multiplex PCR was the method, and the copy in TCRdb shows in-frame clones only, minus some. Found here are 150,000 or so clones, less than 90% of them singletons; the top ten hold under 2.5%. The sequenced sample consisted of peripheral blood. The receptor source for this set is a woman in her 70s with acute or convalescent COVID-19.

This chain uses TRBV4-1 with TRBJ2-1; possibly TRBD1 for D (6 bases). Trimming took off 2 bases at V and 3 bases at J, with 11 bases between the two ends. Per the germline V gene, CDR1 is MGHRA and CDR2 is YSYEKL. CDR3 size: 15 residues. Written as DNA, the CDR3 is TGCGCCAGCAGCCAAAACCGGGACATCTACAATGAGCAGTTCTTC. This codes for CASSQNRDIYNEQFF.

The chain uses TRBV7-6 and TRBJ1-6; D is possibly TRBD1 (6 bases). Trimming removed 5 bases at V and 6 bases at J, with 11 bases between. This CDR3 has 14 residues. Per the germline V gene, CDR1 is SGHVS and CDR2 is FNYEAQ. The CDR3 sequence is CASSHGTLNSPLHF. The CDR3 DNA reads TGTGCCAGCAGCCACGGGACACTTAATTCACCCCTCCACTTT.